The present TCR beta chain was sequenced within a study of cytomegalovirus exposure and HLA in healthy donors. Primers for the PCR totalled 60 Vbeta and 13 Jbeta. How the authors handled the data: Approximately 9.9 million of 80 million to 85 million unique TCR beta chains were shared, per a later count. The protocol was immunoSEQ multiplex PCR, while the TCRdb copy is restricted to in-frame clones and leaves out a portion. V, J and clone size are taken as reported in that table, and D and trimming were inferred from the DNA itself. The data show some 120,000 clones, about 81% seen once. This CDR3 has 14 residues. The ends lost 6 bases at V and 6 bases at J; junction bases unmatched: 9. Germline assignment: CDR1 SEHNR and CDR2 FQNEAQ (reference sequence).

V gene TRBV7-9 combines with J gene TRBJ2-7; 9 bases are a match to TRBD1. This TCR was recovered from a woman aged 30 to 39 in good health and CMV-seronegative. Sequenced sample: PBMCs. The CDR3 DNA is TGTGCCAGCAGACCCGGGACAGGGTTGATCGAGCAGTACTTC. This gives the protein CASRPGTGLIEQYF.